Below are 22 T cell receptor beta chains sequenced from a single sample in a study of T-cell memory formation after mild COVID-19 (dated by TCRdb to about 2021). Library preparation was by 5' RACE. The instrument given in TCRdb is Illumina NovaSeq 6000. TCRdb redid the processing of the public reads, applying fastp at Q25 and MiXCR, and retained in-frame beta chains. One record per CDR3 amino acid sequence lists the most common genes and DNA. For this sample the table gives fewer than 150,000 distinct CDR3 sequences, of which 14% were detected only once. More than 25% of the sample is in the top ten clones. Specimen: PBMCs or a T cell subset sorted from them (not recorded which). The receptors were sampled from an adult woman who had mild COVID-19 (a few samples of this study predate the infection). The sample titles of this study are shuffled in the database, so cell type and time point are left out; the donor was told from shared clones.

This clonotype appeared a few times. The chain links TRBV27 to TRBJ1-2; the D gene is possibly TRBD1 (5 bases). V lost 6 bases to trimming and J lost 8 bases, with 22 bases between them. The CDR3 covers 15 residues. Germline V CDR1 and CDR2: MNHEY, SMNVEV (reference sequence). CDR3 loop: CASSFLTALGGGYTF. CDR3 coding DNA: TGTGCCAGCAGCTTCTTGACAGCCCTGGGGGGGGGCTACACCTTC.

The chain joins TRBV4-3 to TRBJ2-1, with 8 bases identical to TRBD2. CDR3 size: 18 residues. V lost 0 bases to trimming and J lost 4 bases; unmatched junction nucleotides: 11. Germline V gives CDR1 LGHNA, CDR2 YSLEER. This CDR3 is CASSQDHSSAGAYNEQFF. The CDR3 bases are TGCGCCAGCAGCCAAGACCATTCGTCAGCGGGAGCATACAATGAGCAGTTCTTC.

This clonotype was picked up a small number of times. The V and J genes are TRBV20-1 and TRBJ2-1; 7 bases match TRBD2. After removal of 5 bases from V and 0 bases from J, the junction contained 10 bases not matched to a gene. In germline, CDR1 is DFQATT, CDR2 SNEGSKA (reference sequence). The CDR3 contains 16 residues. CDR3 sequence reads: CSARPPLAASYNEQFF. CDR3 sequence (DNA): TGCAGTGCTCGGCCCCCTCTAGCGGCCTCCTACAATGAGCAGTTCTTC.

The V gene is TRBV19, the J gene TRBJ2-3, with 8 bases lining up with TRBD2. The germline V gene encodes CDR1 LNHDA and CDR2 SQIVND (reference sequence). Germline trimming cut 5 bases from V and 0 bases from J; bases unmatched to any gene: 19. The CDR3 contains 20 residues. The CDR3 is CASSGSGRYSPPLSTDTQYF. The CDR3 bases are TGTGCCAGTAGTGGGAGCGGGAGATACTCCCCTCCCCTAAGCACAGATACGCAGTATTTT.

In its sample, this clonotype was seen a few times. This sequence joins TRBV7-9 and TRBJ2-7; D gene uncertain. Germline V lookup: CDR1 SEHNR, CDR2 FQNEAQ (reference sequence). The CDR3 extends over 14 amino acids. V lost 2 bases and J lost 2, with 10 bases in between. CDR3 nucleotide sequence: TGTGCCAGCAGCTTACGGGCAGATACCTACGAGCAGTACTTC. Residues: CASSLRADTYEQYF.

This clonotype was counted a few times. The V gene is TRBV7-8, the J gene TRBJ2-3; D not resolved. Deletions cut 5 bases from V and 2 bases from J, with 17 bases between. This CDR3 spans 16 amino acids. Per the germline V gene, CDR1 is SGHVS and CDR2 is FQNEAQ. The CDR3 here is CASSPPARHPTDTQYF. The CDR3 DNA is TGTGCCAGCAGCCCTCCAGCGCGGCACCCCACAGATACGCAGTATTTT.

This chain links TRBV7-8 with TRBJ1-2; D is possibly TRBD1 (6 bases). Germline CDR1 and CDR2: SGHVS and FQNEAQ. V was shortened by 2 bases and J by 0 bases, with 10 bases between the two germline ends. This CDR3 spans 15 amino acids. CDR3 DNA sequence: TGTGCCAGCAGCTTAAGGACAGAAGCTAACTATGGCTACACCTTC. Translating it yields CASSLRTEANYGYTF.

The chain carries TRBV20-1 and TRBJ2-2; 12 bases match TRBD2. This CDR3 is 14 amino acids long. Germline values: CDR1 DFQATT, CDR2 SNEGSKA (reference sequence). After removal of 5 bases from V and 6 bases from J, the junction contained 4 bases not matched to a gene. CDR3 residues: CSASGTSGSGELFF. DNA of the CDR3: TGCAGTGCTTCGGGGACTAGCGGGTCCGGGGAGCTGTTTTTT.

The chain links TRBV30 to TRBJ2-1; 9 bases line up with TRBD2. The V gene end was trimmed by 8 bases and the J gene end by 9 bases; junction bases not matched to a gene: 17. CDR1 is GTSNPN and CDR2 is SVGIG in the germline V gene (reference sequence). The CDR3 has 15 residues. The CDR3 DNA reads TGTGCCGCCGACCCTGGTAGCGGGGGTTATGTTGAGCAGTTCTTC. Translation: CAADPGSGGYVEQFF. The full variable domain, with the rest looked up from reference TRBV30 and TRBJ2-1, is SQTIHQWPATLVQPVGSPLSLECTVEGTSNPNLYWYRQAAGRGLQLLFYSVGIGQISSEVPQNLSASRPQDRQFILSSKKLLLSDSGFYLCAADPGSGGYVEQFFGPGTRLTVL.

This clonotype was detected only a few times. The rearrangement links TRBV2 to TRBJ2-3; weak D call: TRBD2 (6 bases). V was pared by 6 bases and J by 2 bases, with 15 bases between. The V gene's germline CDR1 is SNHLY and CDR2 FYNNEI. The CDR3 has 15 amino acids. The CDR3 protein is CASRGGFGHTDTQYF. The CDR3 nucleotides read TGTGCCAGCAGAGGAGGGTTCGGCCACACAGATACGCAGTATTTT.

This clonotype has a handful of counts. The V and J genes are TRBV7-9 and TRBJ1-2; possible D gene TRBD1, 5 bases. CDR1 is SEHNR, CDR2 FQNEAQ, per germline (reference sequence). The CDR3 extends over 13 amino acids. The V end lost 4 bases, the J end lost 5 bases, and 11 bases lay between the germline ends. In DNA form, the CDR3 reads TGTGCCAGCAGCTCGCCCGGGGCATATGGCTACACCTTC. Its protein is CASSSPGAYGYTF.

Ten or more counts support this clonotype. The junction shows a germline mismatch at one end, possibly a read error. DNA of the CDR3: TGTGCCAGCAGCTTAGAATCCTACGAGCAGTACTTC. Translating gives CASSLESYEQYF. The chain carries TRBV5-1 and TRBJ2-7; D is ambiguous. Germline-derived CDR1 and CDR2 are SGHRS and YFSETQ. The CDR3 length is 12 residues.

There are many counts of this clonotype. J is TRBJ2-5 and V is TRBV3-1; 7 nucleotides match TRBD1. This CDR3 contains 16 residues. Trimming at V came to 0 bases and at J to 5 bases, leaving 9 bases not matched to a gene. The germline gives CDR1 LGHDT, CDR2 YNNKEL (reference sequence). CDR3 sequence (DNA): TGTGCCAGCAGCCAAGACAACGTCGGGACAGACGAGACCCAGTACTTC. Protein sequence: CASSQDNVGTDETQYF.

This clonotype was picked up a small number of times. J is TRBJ2-7 and V is TRBV7-9, with a possible D match to TRBD2 (6 bases). V shed 1 base and J shed 2 bases, with 15 bases lying between them. Germline V lookup: CDR1 SEHNR, CDR2 FQNEAQ (reference sequence). The CDR3 contains 16 residues. The CDR3 DNA follows: TGTGCCAGCAGCTTAGTTGGAGGGAAACGAACCTACGAGCAGTACTTC. Protein: CASSLVGGKRTYEQYF. The complete variable domain, with remaining parts taken from reference TRBV7-9 and TRBJ2-7, reads DTGVSQNPRHKITKRGQNVTFRCDPISEHNRLYWYRQTLGQGPEFLTYFQNEAQLEKSRLLSDRFSAERPKGSFSTLEIQRTEQGDSAMYLCASSLVGGKRTYEQYFGPGTRLTVT.

This clonotype was seen at least ten times. CDR3 in DNA: TGTGCCAGCAGCCAAGTATCGGGACTAGGCACAGATACGCAGTATTTT. This codes for CASSQVSGLGTDTQYF. The gene calls are TRBV3-1 and TRBJ2-3, with 8 bases fitting TRBD2. V lost 1 base, J lost 1 base, and 4 bases stayed unmatched. This CDR3 is built from 16 residues. Germline V gene data show CDR1 as LGHDT and CDR2 as YNNKEL (reference sequence).

The genes are TRBV20-1 and TRBJ1-1, with D unresolved. This CDR3 region has 16 residues. Germline V gene sequence: CDR1 DFQATT, CDR2 SNEGSKA (reference sequence). V was cut by 4 bases and J by 2 bases, with 20 bases left in between. In DNA form, the CDR3 reads TGCAGTGCTACAGCGGACCTACAAAACCCTAACACTGAAGCTTTCTTT. Translating gives CSATADLQNPNTEAFF.

This clonotype was found many times. The chain carries TRBV4-1 and TRBJ2-1, with D possibly being TRBD1 or TRBD2 (5 bases each). Germline V CDR1 and CDR2: MGHRA, YSYEKL. V was trimmed by 0 bases and J by 9 bases, leaving 18 bases between them. The CDR3 spans 16 residues. The CDR3 DNA reads as TGCGCCAGCAGCCAAGATCCGGCAGGGAGAGGTATTGAGCAGTTCTTC. Its translation is CASSQDPAGRGIEQFF.

This chain uses TRBV24-1 with TRBJ1-5, with a weak D call TRBD1 (6 bases). The V end lost 4 bases, the J end lost 0 bases, and 12 bases lay between the germline ends. This CDR3 contains 16 residues. Germline V lookup: CDR1 KGHDR, CDR2 SFDVKD. In DNA form, the CDR3 reads TGTGCCACCAGTGACCGGACAGATTATAGCAATCAGCCCCAGCATTTT. Its protein is CATSDRTDYSNQPQHF.

The chain joins TRBV9 to TRBJ2-1, with 8 positions matching TRBD2. The germline V gene encodes CDR1 SGDLS and CDR2 YYNGEE. The V gene end was trimmed by 7 bases and the J gene end by 8 bases; junction bases not matched to a gene: 8. The CDR3 totals 13 residues. The CDR3 nucleotides are TGTGCCAGCGGTCGGGGGGGAATAGATGAGCAGTTCTTC. As protein: CASGRGGIDEQFF.

This chain joins TRBV7-2 and TRBJ2-5; maybe TRBD2 (6 bases). This CDR3 region has 17 residues. Germline V gene lookup returns CDR1 SGHTA and CDR2 FQGNSA. The V end was cut by 1 base, the J end by 0 bases, with 15 bases between. The CDR3 nucleotides read TGTGCCAGCAGCTTAGTCGAGGCGGGACCGTACCAAGAGACCCAGTACTTC. This gives the protein CASSLVEAGPYQETQYF.

This clonotype was observed a handful of times. This chain uses TRBV29-1 with TRBJ2-7; 8 bases line up with TRBD1. The trim removed 8 bases at V and 0 bases at J, leaving 6 bases unmatched. This CDR3 has 13 residues. Germline V gene data show CDR1 as SQVTM and CDR2 as ANQGSEA. In DNA, the CDR3 is TGCAGCTACGCGGACAGGGACTCCTACGAGCAGTACTTC. Its protein is CSYADRDSYEQYF.

This clonotype was seen repeatedly, ten times or more. This sequence joins TRBV24-1 and TRBJ2-5; TRBD1 or TRBD2 may be the D gene (6 bases each). The CDR3 sequence is 16 residues long. Germline loops: CDR1 KGHDR, CDR2 SFDVKD. Trimming removed 4 bases from V and 3 bases from J, with 17 bases in between. The CDR3 loop is CATSDTDKGGKETQYF. Written as DNA, the CDR3 is TGTGCCACCAGTGACACTGACAAGGGGGGTAAAGAGACCCAGTACTTC.